This TCR beta chain derives from a study of T cells after yellow fever vaccination. Making TCR cDNA involved 5'RACE template switching, which added UMIs and a universal primer site. TCRdb ran MiXCR on the 5' RACE reads and lists one entry per CDR3 protein. The data show approximately 340,000 distinct CDR3 sequences, 8.7% seen once. Germline V gene lookup returns CDR1 SGHTA and CDR2 FQGNSA. The CDR3 sequence is 17 residues long. V shed 0 bases and J 6 bases; nucleotides not matched to a gene: 5. This chain links TRBV7-2 with TRBJ2-5; 15 bases match TRBD2. Here the sequenced sample was PBMCs, taken on the day of the first yellow fever vaccination. This receptor was obtained from a man aged 18 to 29 who received the YFV17D yellow fever vaccine. Written as DNA, the CDR3 is TGTGCCAGCAGCTTAGCGAACGGACTAGCGGGGGGGCAGACCCAGTACTTC. Its protein is CASSLANGLAGGQTQYF.